What follows are 22 T cell receptor beta chains derived from one specimen sequenced in a study of blood T cell repertoires in COVID-19. The table came from immunoSEQ multiplex PCR; TCRdb's copy has only in-frame clones and leaves some out. The sample carries under 95,000 clones, roughly 90% recorded once. What was sequenced was peripheral blood. These receptors all stem from a man aged 50-59 years with COVID-19, enrolled during active disease.

This clone is a singleton in its sample. The genes are TRBV3-1 (or the pseudogene TRBV3-2) and TRBJ2-1; 8 bases align to TRBD2. Germline V gives CDR1 LGHDT, CDR2 YNNKEL (reference sequence). The V and J ends lost 4 bases and 9 bases, in that order; junction bases with no gene match: 5. The CDR3 runs to 13 residues. The CDR3 DNA reads TGTGCCAGCAGCCCGGGACTAGTACCTGAGCAGTTCTTC. Its translation: CASSPGLVPEQFF.

J is TRBJ2-7 and V is TRBV7-8, with a possible D match to TRBD1 (5 bases). Germline V lookup: CDR1 SGHVS, CDR2 FQNEAQ. The CDR3 sequence is 14 residues long. V dropped 0 bases and J dropped 3 bases, with 9 bases sitting between them. The CDR3 reads CASSLARTGYEQYV. The CDR3 region has the DNA TGTGCCAGCAGCTTAGCCCGAACAGGCTACGAGCAGTACGTC.

This chain joins TRBV5-1 and TRBJ2-5; TRBD2 matches at 9 bases. The CDR3 spans 14 residues. Germline V CDR1 and CDR2: SGHRS, YFSETQ. J gave up 2 bases and V 5 bases, and 4 bases lay outside the gene matches. The DNA for the CDR3 is TGCGCCAGCAGGAGGACTAGCGCACAAGAGACCCAGTACTTC. Encoded protein: CASRRTSAQETQYF.

This sequence joins TRBV25-1 and TRBJ1-2; no reliable D call. Germline V gives CDR1 MGHDK, CDR2 SYGVNS. V lost 2 bases to trimming and J lost 2 bases, with 9 bases between them. This CDR3 contains 14 residues. CDR3 DNA sequence: TGTGCCAGCAGTGAACCCATGCAGAACTATGGCTACACCTTC. Residues: CASSEPMQNYGYTF.

The chain joins TRBV7-6 to TRBJ2-5; D gene uncertain. V was clipped by 1 base and J by 2 bases, with 11 bases between them. Germline V gene sequence: CDR1 SGHVS, CDR2 FNYEAQ. The CDR3 is made up of 15 amino acids. The CDR3 here is CASSLGAIVQETQYF. In nucleotides, the CDR3 is TGTGCCAGCAGCTTAGGTGCTATAGTGCAAGAGACCCAGTACTTC.

This clone has just one count. The DNA for the CDR3 is TGTGCCACCAGGATTGGGACAGGCTATGGCTACACCTTC. Translating it yields CATRIGTGYGYTF. The chain carries TRBV15 and TRBJ1-2; 8 positions match TRBD1. The CDR3 extends over 13 amino acids. The junction had 4 bases not matched to a gene; V was cut back by 6 bases and J by 4 bases. Germline V gene lookup returns CDR1 LNHNV and CDR2 YYDKDF (reference sequence).

The chain couples TRBV7-8 to TRBJ1-1; 8 nucleotides agree with TRBD1. The CDR3 loop spans 15 amino acids. The junction had 7 bases not matched to a gene; V was cut back by 3 bases and J by 4 bases. Germline V gene sequence: CDR1 SGHVS, CDR2 FQNEAQ. The CDR3 sequence: CASSFLGTGITEAFF. Here the CDR3 DNA reads TGTGCCAGCAGCTTTCTCGGGACAGGAATCACTGAAGCTTTCTTT. The full variable domain, its missing parts supplied by reference TRBV7-8 and TRBJ1-1, is GAGVSQSPRYKVAKRGQDVALRCDPISGHVSLFWYQQALGQGPEFLTYFQNEAQLDKSGLPSDRFFAERPEGSVSTLKIQRTQQEDSAVYLCASSFLGTGITEAFFGQGTRLTVV.

The chain uses TRBV28 and TRBJ2-6; no firm D call. The germline V gene encodes CDR1 MDHEN and CDR2 SYDVKM. Trimming removed 2 bases from V and 3 bases from J, with 2 bases in between. The CDR3 sequence is 13 residues long. The CDR3 spells CASSLRGANVLTF. As DNA, the CDR3 is TGTGCCAGCAGTTTACGTGGGGCCAACGTCCTGACTTTC.

V gene TRBV12-2 combines with J gene TRBJ1-1; the table gives TRBD1 as D, unverified against the DNA. TRBV12-2 is shown as a pseudogene. The CDR3 runs 17 residues. CDR3 sequence reads: CASRPSGHRTMNTEAFF. DNA for the CDR3: TGTGCAAGTCGCCCCTCGGGACACCGTACCATGAACACTGAAGCTTTCTTT.

The chain couples TRBV4-1 to TRBJ2-4, with TRBD2 matching 11 bases. J lost 6 bases, V lost 6 bases, and 10 bases had no gene match. This CDR3 has 16 residues. Germline V CDR1 and CDR2: MGHRA, YSYEKL. The CDR3 region has the DNA TGCGCCAGCAGGTTTAGCGGGAGGGAATATGGAAACATTCAGTACTTC. It specifies CASRFSGREYGNIQYF.

This sequence joins TRBV18 and TRBJ1-1, with TRBD1 matching over 12 bases. In germline, CDR1 is KGHSH, CDR2 LQKENI. V was pared by 3 bases and J by 4 bases, with 6 bases of the junction left unmatched. This CDR3 contains 16 residues. The DNA of the CDR3 is TGTGCCAGCTCACCGGGACAGGGGGCTATCGGCACTGAAGCTTTCTTT. Translating gives CASSPGQGAIGTEAFF.

This clone was observed once. This chain connects TRBV2 to TRBJ2-5; a weak D match, TRBD1 (5 bases). V was pared by 4 bases and J by 4 bases, with 13 bases between. Germline loops: CDR1 SNHLY, CDR2 FYNNEI. CDR3 length equals 14 residues. In DNA form, the CDR3 reads TGTGCCAGCAGTGGGGGCAGGGCCGCAGAGACCCAGTACTTC. It codes for CASSGGRAAETQYF.

This CDR3 is CASRRLAGEVEYF. The CDR3 coding sequence is TGTGCCAGCAGGAGACTAGCGGGAGAGGTAGAGTATTTT. This chain uses TRBV6-5 with TRBJ2-3, with 12 bases fitting TRBD2. The CDR3 is 13 amino acids. Germline V lookup: CDR1 MNHEY, CDR2 SVGAGI. J was trimmed by 13 bases and V by 6 bases; bases with no gene match: 8.

The chain couples TRBV28 to TRBJ2-7, with D perhaps matching TRBD2 (5 bases). Germline CDR1 is MDHEN and CDR2 is SYDVKM. This CDR3 contains 14 residues. Deletions cut 5 bases from V and 0 bases from J, with 11 bases between. The CDR3: CASSQHSGSYEQYF. The CDR3 DNA reads TGTGCCAGCAGTCAACACAGCGGCTCCTACGAGCAGTACTTC.

This chain links TRBV11-2 with TRBJ2-6; possible D gene TRBD1, 6 bases. Between the trimmed V and J ends, which lost 5 bases and 4 bases, there was a span of 12 bases. CDR3 length: 15 residues. CDR1 and CDR2 (germline): SGHAT, FQNNGV. The CDR3 loop reads CASSKNRDGANVLTF. The CDR3 region has the DNA TGTGCCAGCAGCAAAAACAGGGACGGGGCCAACGTCCTGACTTTC.

The V and J genes are TRBV5-1 and TRBJ2-1, with TRBD1 as a possible D gene (6 bases). Trimming took off 4 bases at V and 7 bases at J, with 21 bases between the two ends. This CDR3 has 16 amino acids. Germline CDR1 is SGHRS and CDR2 is YFSETQ. The CDR3 protein is CASSHRPGQGMNEQFF. The CDR3 DNA reads as TGCGCCAGCAGCCATCGTCCGGGACAAGGAATGAATGAGCAGTTCTTC. The entire variable domain, with the rest obtained from reference TRBV5-1 and TRBJ2-1, is as follows: KAGVTQTPRYLIKTRGQQVTLSCSPISGHRSVSWYQQTPGQGLQFLFEYFSETQRNKGNFPGRFSGRQFSNSRSEMNVSTLELGDSALYLCASSHRPGQGMNEQFFGPGTRLTVL.

V usage is TRBV4-1 and J usage is TRBJ1-2, with D unresolved. This CDR3 comprises 15 residues. The V gene lost 0 bases and the J gene lost 0 bases, with 8 bases spanning the gap. Germline CDR1 reads MGHRA; CDR2 reads YSYEKL. CDR3 coding DNA: TGCGCCAGCAGCCAAGATCGGTTAACTAACTATGGCTACACCTTC. It codes for CASSQDRLTNYGYTF.

The chain links TRBV28 to TRBJ1-1, with 7 bases that match TRBD1. This CDR3 has 15 residues. Germline loops: CDR1 MDHEN, CDR2 SYDVKM. V shed 4 bases, J shed 1 base, and the junction held 6 bases outside the gene matches. CDR3 sequence: CASSSPGGQNTEAFF. CDR3 DNA: TGTGCCAGCAGTTCCCCAGGGGGGCAGAACACTGAAGCTTTCTTT.

This chain connects TRBV5-5 to TRBJ2-5; no clear D. V lost 4 bases, J lost 5 bases, and 12 bases lay in between. This CDR3 region has 13 residues. Per the germline V gene, CDR1 is SGHKS and CDR2 is YYEKEE (reference sequence). CDR3 bases: TGTGCCAGCAGCCCTGCCCGGGTGGAGACCCAGTACTTC. This encodes CASSPARVETQYF.

The rearrangement links TRBV27 to TRBJ2-1; possible D gene TRBD2, 6 bases. V was pared by 5 bases and J by 0 bases, with 17 bases between. The CDR3 runs to 17 residues. Germline V gene data show CDR1 as MNHEY and CDR2 as SMNVEV (reference sequence). For the CDR3, the DNA is TGTGCCAGCAGTATGAGGGTAGCGGAGAGCTCCTACAATGAGCAGTTCTTC. Translating it yields CASSMRVAESSYNEQFF.

This clone occurred a few times. The rearrangement uses TRBV7-2 and TRBJ2-1; 8 bases match TRBD2. The V and J ends lost 2 bases and 9 bases, in that order; junction bases with no gene match: 12. The germline V gene has CDR1 SGHTA and CDR2 FQGNSA. The CDR3 runs to 16 residues. In nucleotides, the CDR3 is TGTGCCAGCAGCTTACGAGATTTGGCGGGAGGCACTGAGCAGTTCTTC. This encodes CASSLRDLAGGTEQFF. Variable domain in full (rest from reference TRBV7-2 and TRBJ2-1): GAGVSQSPSNKVTEKGKDVELRCDPISGHTALYWYRQSLGQGLEFLIYFQGNSAPDKSGLPSDRFSAERTGGSVSTLTIQRTQQEDSAVYLCASSLRDLAGGTEQFFGPGTRLTVL.

CDR3 sequence reads: CASSPGEGIYNEQFF. CDR3 in DNA: TGTGCCAGCTCACCCGGGGAGGGGATTTACAATGAGCAGTTCTTC. The chain carries TRBV18 and TRBJ2-1; the match to TRBD2 covers 7 bases. Germline loops: CDR1 KGHSH, CDR2 LQKENI. V gave up 3 bases and J gave up 4 bases; unmatched junction bases: 6. The CDR3 runs 15 residues.